This T cell receptor beta chain is from a study of blood T cell repertoires in COVID-19. In its sample, this clone was seen once. The protocol was immunoSEQ multiplex PCR, while the TCRdb copy is restricted to in-frame clones and leaves out a portion. The sample records about 220,000 clones, 83% being singletons. Trimming took 4 bases from V and 8 from J, leaving 17 bases between them. Germline values: CDR1 SEHNR, CDR2 FQNEAQ (reference sequence). This CDR3 is 14 amino acids long. The chain couples TRBV7-9 to TRBJ1-1; no reliable D call. The receptor comes from a woman in her fifties or sixties who had been exposed to COVID-19. Sequencing used PBMCs or T cells enriched from blood (not recorded which). CDR3 residues: CASSSYRWAPEAFF. The CDR3 DNA sequence: TGTGCCAGCAGCTCCTATCGTTGGGCCCCAGAAGCTTTCTTT.